This TCR beta chain was documented in a study of cytomegalovirus exposure and HLA in healthy donors. On this clone: Its target is unknown.

General observations from the study: Excluded: some indistinguishable V segments such as TRBV6-2 and TRBV6-3. A link between a missense DCLRE1C variant and TCR beta V- and J-gene trimming emerged from a later analysis.

The PCR ran on 60 Vbeta and 13 Jbeta primers. TCRdb's copy holds only in-frame clones and misses some; the assay was immunoSEQ multiplex PCR. The sample shows around 110,000 clones, around three fifths of them seen only once. Germline V CDR1 and CDR2: MNHNS, SASEGT. The V segment lost 0 bases and the J segment 0 bases; nucleotides outside the gene matches: 8. The CDR3 is 18 residues long. Material for sequencing was PBMCs. The origin of this receptor is a woman aged 40 to 49 in good health and CMV-seropositive. The V call is TRBV6-1, the J call TRBJ2-4; 7 bases are shared with TRBD1. The CDR3 DNA reads TGTGCCAGCAGTGAAGCGAGTGGGACAGACCTAGCCAAAAACATTCAGTACTTC. It yields the protein CASSEASGTDLAKNIQYF.